This TCR beta chain was captured in a study of response to subunit inactivated influenza vaccine (dated by TCRdb to the late 2010s). With regard to the full study: To follow how T cells responded to a trivalent subunit inactivated influenza vaccine, the researchers relied on deep quantitative profiling of the T cell receptor repertoire. The paper as a whole reports these results and caveats: The authors suggested that each seasonal influenza vaccination may recruit only a limited number of new T cells.

The germline V gene provides CDR1 SGHRS and CDR2 YFSETQ. Taken from cysteine to phenylalanine, the CDR3 has 14 residues. CDR3 DNA is the only sequence kept; it has 42 bases, read in frame from the first base. After removal of 4 bases from V and 5 bases from J, the junction retains 5 bases not matched to a gene. This clonotype was picked up a small number of times. The specificity of this receptor is unknown. No qualities accompany the bases; no much larger clone lies one base away. The protocol used for the library was RT-PCR. The reads were generated on an Illumina HiSeq 2500. TCRdb reprocessing: public reads trimmed at Q25 with fastp, clones called with MiXCR, in-frame beta chains kept. Rows with one shared CDR3 protein collapse into an entry with the most common genes and DNA. Here the sample has 500,000 to 750,000 distinct CDR3 sequences; approximately 14% occur a single time. 11% of the sample is in the top ten clones.

The rearrangement joined TRBV5-1 to TRBJ2-5, and 10 bases in between align with TRBD2. This TCR was recovered from a man aged 45 to 65 who received an inactivated influenza vaccine. Donor details come from another sample of the same person, matched by shared clones. Sequencing used PBMCs from blood, obtained approximately 13 days after vaccination. DNA sequence: TGCGCCAGCAGCCCGGGACTAGCGTTGGAGACCCAGTACTTC. It specifies CASSPGLALETQYF.